Sequencing of this T cell receptor beta chain was carried out in a study of blood T cells in healthy people across ages. A second PCR of roughly 7 to 11 cycles used a sample-barcoded 5' primer and a J-beta primer mix. Each TCR beta cDNA got a 12-nucleotide random molecular identifier. TCRdb ran MiXCR on the 5' RACE reads and lists one entry per CDR3 protein. The sample shows 700,000 to 900,000 distinct CDR3 sequences, about 55% of them seen only once. Trimming removed 1 base at V and 4 bases at J, with 10 bases between. The CDR3 has 13 amino acids. Germline CDR1 is DFQATT and CDR2 is SNEGSKA (reference sequence). They isolated at least 6 million PBMCs from each sample.

The sample comprised blood. The receptor's source is a man aged 80 or over in good health. V is TRBV20-1 and J is TRBJ1-2; D is perhaps TRBD1 (6 bases). This CDR3 is CSARGGTSYGYTF. The CDR3 coding sequence is TGCAGTGCTAGAGGGGGGACAAGCTATGGCTACACCTTC.